These 11 T cell receptor beta chains were all obtained from the same sample, sequenced in a study of patients and donors after allogeneic stem cell transplantation. TCRdb fed the RT-PCR reads into MiXCR, producing one record per CDR3 protein. The table records about 200,000 distinct CDR3 sequences, 35% to 50% of them present only once. Sequenced input: blood, either unsorted or a sorted T cell fraction (not recorded which). The receptors here all came from a human donor who was either an allogeneic HSCT recipient or a stem cell or donor lymphocyte infusion donor (not recorded which). It is not recorded whose cells these are; they may come from a transplant donor.

There are many counts of this clonotype. This chain joins TRBV28 and TRBJ1-5; perhaps TRBD1 as D (5 bases). CDR3 length: 13 residues. V lost 3 bases to trimming and J lost 6 bases, with 9 bases between them. Looked up from germline, CDR1 is MDHEN and CDR2 is SYDVKM. Written as DNA, the CDR3 is TGTGCCAGCAGTTTTAGGGGAGGTCAGCCCCAGCATTTT. It translates to CASSFRGGQPQHF. Looking up the rest from reference TRBV28 and TRBJ1-5 gives the full variable domain: DVKVTQSSRYLVKRTGEKVFLECVQDMDHENMFWYRQDPGLGLRLIYFSYDVKMKEKGDIPEGYSVSREKKERFSLILESASTNQTSMYLCASSFRGGQPQHFGDGTRLSIL.

Ten or more counts support this clonotype. The chain recombines TRBV12-3 or TRBV12-4 with TRBJ1-2, with D perhaps TRBD1 (5 bases). The CDR3 is made up of 16 amino acids. The V and J ends lost 4 bases and 2 bases respectively, with 17 bases between them. The CDR3 DNA sequence: TGTGCCAGCAGTTATGGACCCTTCGGGGGAAACTATGGCTACACCTTC. This encodes CASSYGPFGGNYGYTF.

There are many counts of this clonotype. The gene calls are TRBV9 and TRBJ1-1, with 7 nucleotides matching TRBD1. Per germline, CDR1 SGDLS and CDR2 YYNGEE. Unmatched junction bases numbered 6, after V lost 4 bases and J lost 3 bases. The CDR3 runs to 14 residues. The CDR3 DNA reads TGTGCCAGCAGCCCCTATACAGGGGACACTGAAGCTTTCTTT. As protein: CASSPYTGDTEAFF. The full variable domain, rest sourced from reference TRBV9 and TRBJ1-1, is DSGVTQTPKHLITATGQRVTLRCSPRSGDLSVYWYQQSLDQGLQFLIQYYNGEERAKGNILERFSAQQFPDLHSELNLSSLELGDSALYFCASSPYTGDTEAFFGQGTRLTVV.

V usage is TRBV7-9 and J usage is TRBJ2-3, with D possibly matching TRBD1 (5 bases). V lost 7 bases and J 4 bases, leaving 15 bases between the germline ends. This CDR3 is 14 amino acids long. Germline V gene lookup returns CDR1 SEHNR and CDR2 FQNEAQ (reference sequence). CDR3 residues: CASTQVTASDTQYF. In nucleotides, the CDR3 is TGTGCCAGCACTCAAGTGACAGCATCAGATACGCAGTATTTT.

The gene calls are TRBV12-5 and TRBJ2-1, with unresolved D. Germline-derived CDR1 and CDR2 are LGHNT and FRNRAP. This CDR3 contains 15 residues. V lost 6 bases, J lost 4 bases, and 16 bases lay in between. The CDR3 DNA follows: TGTGCTAGTGGCCTTACATCCGGAATATACAATGAGCAGTTCTTC. It translates to CASGLTSGIYNEQFF.

The chain links TRBV18 to TRBJ1-3; 7 bases match TRBD1. The CDR3 is made up of 15 amino acids. The junction had 3 bases not matched to a gene; V was cut back by 3 bases and J by 1 base. Looked up from germline, CDR1 is KGHSH and CDR2 is LQKENI. CDR3 nucleotide sequence: TGTGCCAGCTCACCCGGGGACAGTTCTGGAAACACCATATATTTT. Protein sequence: CASSPGDSSGNTIYF.

The CDR3 spells CAISGQDDGEAFF. The CDR3 nucleotides are TGTGCCATCAGTGGACAGGACGATGGAGAAGCTTTCTTT. This chain connects TRBV10-3 to TRBJ1-1, with a weak D call TRBD1 (6 bases). The length of the CDR3 is 13 residues. Per the germline V gene, CDR1 is ENHRY and CDR2 is SYGVKD. V lost 4 bases and J lost 8, with 14 bases in between.

The genes are TRBV28 and TRBJ2-7; a possible D gene is TRBD1 (5 bases). The CDR3 extends over 14 amino acids. The V and J ends lost 3 bases and 2 bases respectively, with 11 bases between them. Per germline, CDR1 MDHEN and CDR2 SYDVKM. CDR3 nucleotide sequence: TGTGCCAGCAGTTTCCAGGGATCCACCTACGAGCAGTACTTC. Protein: CASSFQGSTYEQYF.

The V gene is TRBV28, the J gene TRBJ2-7; D may match TRBD1 or TRBD2 (5 bases each). CDR1 is MDHEN and CDR2 is SYDVKM in the germline V gene. The CDR3 consists of 14 residues. V lost 6 bases and J lost 5, with 17 bases in between. The DNA for the CDR3 is TGTGCCAGCAGCTTGGGACCCCTTCGGCACGAGCAGTACTTC. Translated: CASSLGPLRHEQYF.

The V call is TRBV4-3, the J call TRBJ2-2, with TRBD1 identical over 8 bases. Losses at the gene ends were 0 bases for V and 4 bases for J; bases not matched to a gene: 13. Germline lookup yields CDR1 LGHNA and CDR2 YSLEER. This CDR3 region has 19 residues. CDR3 region: CASSQELSGGEVGTGELFF. The CDR3 nucleotides are TGCGCCAGCAGCCAAGAGTTGTCAGGGGGCGAAGTCGGCACCGGGGAGCTGTTTTTT.

This clonotype has a handful of counts. Here the CDR3 reads CATSRRDGDYGYTF. CDR3 bases: TGTGCCACCAGCAGACGGGACGGAGACTATGGCTACACCTTC. The chain couples TRBV15 to TRBJ1-2, with D perhaps TRBD1 (5 bases). V gave up 2 bases and J gave up 3 bases, with 10 bases separating them. The CDR3 extends over 14 amino acids. Germline CDR1 is LNHNV and CDR2 is YYDKDF (reference sequence).